This T cell receptor (beta chain) was profiled in a study of PD-1 blockade in classical Hodgkin lymphoma. Germline loops: CDR1 MDHEN, CDR2 SYDVKM. This CDR3 spans 14 amino acids. V shed 6 bases and J shed 5 bases, with 16 bases lying between them. Profiled with immunoSEQ multiplex PCR; TCRdb holds only in-frame clones, not every one. The sample records some 19,000 clones, about 68% being singletons. Indicated time point: cycle 4 day 1 (C4D1), after five to seven weeks of nivolumab. The patients all showed relapse after autologous stem cell transplantation, while their brentuximab vedotin exposure varied.

The source of this sequence is a human donor with classical Hodgkin lymphoma. The V gene is TRBV28, the J gene TRBJ2-5; D is unresolved. This sample comprised peripheral blood mononuclear cells (PBMCs), obtained before the fourth cycle of nivolumab. The CDR3 DNA is TGTGCCAGCAGATCTTCGTTCGGCAGGGAGACCCAGTACTTC. Translating it yields CASRSSFGRETQYF.